This T cell receptor (beta chain) was sequenced in a study of vaccination and CD4 T cells after COVID-19. Whole-study context: Some control cultures received a CEFX pool, which served as the positive control. Others received an HIV-1 Nef pool or no peptide. Whole-study results and caveats: For SARS-CoV-2-reactive clonotypes, the median went from roughly 21 to 40, a nonsignificant increase.

The CDR3 has 15 residues. The V and J ends lost 2 bases and 4 bases respectively, with 14 bases between them. CDR1 is MNHEY, CDR2 SVGAGI, per germline. Sequencing of cultured CD4+ T cell DNA used the Oncomine TCR Beta short-read assay. Scientists extracted genomic DNA from CD4+ T cells grown in culture. TCRdb recomputed calls from the PCR reads with MiXCR, one row per CDR3 protein. The sample shows 13,000 or so distinct CDR3 sequences, about four fifths of them seen only once. This clonotype has more than one count but fewer than ten. The antigen is not known. Treatment here: roughly ten-day PBMC culture with coronavirus spike peptide pools or control peptides (ViraFEST assay).

The receptor comes from a human donor who had recovered from COVID-19. This sequence joins TRBV6-5 and TRBJ1-2, with unresolved D. The specimen sequenced was CD4+ T cells from blood, cultured in vitro. DNA of the CDR3: TGTGCCAGCAGTTACCCGGCTGCAGTTGGCTATGGCTACACCTTC. Its protein product is CASSYPAAVGYGYTF.